What follows describes a single TCR beta chain. The antigen is unknown. Addition of UMIs with a 6-nucleotide sample barcode was achieved by template switching. TCRdb reprocessed the 5' RACE reads, with one entry per CDR3 protein and no DNA. Its table records around 380,000 distinct CDR3 sequences. This specimen belongs to a study of monozygotic twins with inflammatory bowel disease. The CDR3 contains 17 residues. The germline gives CDR1 SGHAT, CDR2 FQDESV (reference sequence). The study, taken as a whole, reports: Especially where disease activity was present, IBD patients had fewer clonotypes in common with others than healthy twins did. Added variability in patient repertoires may stem from differing immunosuppressive treatments.

The chain links TRBV11-1 to TRBJ2-7; TCRdb gives TRBD2 as the D gene, but with no DNA this cannot be confirmed. Sequencing input: blood. This clonotype was obtained from a human donor with ulcerative colitis or Crohn's disease, or a healthy co-twin of an affected twin (not recorded which). CDR3 region: CASSLDAWQGPSYEQYF.